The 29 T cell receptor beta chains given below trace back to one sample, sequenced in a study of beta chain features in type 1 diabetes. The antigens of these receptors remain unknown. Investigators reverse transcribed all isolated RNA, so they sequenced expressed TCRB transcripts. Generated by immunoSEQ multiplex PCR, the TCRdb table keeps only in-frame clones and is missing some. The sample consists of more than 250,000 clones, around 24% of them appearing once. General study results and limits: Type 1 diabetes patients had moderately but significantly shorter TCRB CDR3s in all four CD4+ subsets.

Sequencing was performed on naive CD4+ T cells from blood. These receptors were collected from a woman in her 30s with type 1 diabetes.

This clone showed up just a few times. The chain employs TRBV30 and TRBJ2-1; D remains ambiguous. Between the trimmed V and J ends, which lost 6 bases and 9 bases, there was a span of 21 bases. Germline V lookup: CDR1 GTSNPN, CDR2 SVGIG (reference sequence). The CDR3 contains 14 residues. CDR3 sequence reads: CACPRSWKAAEQFF. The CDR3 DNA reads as TGTGCCTGCCCAAGGAGCTGGAAGGCCGCTGAGCAGTTCTTC.

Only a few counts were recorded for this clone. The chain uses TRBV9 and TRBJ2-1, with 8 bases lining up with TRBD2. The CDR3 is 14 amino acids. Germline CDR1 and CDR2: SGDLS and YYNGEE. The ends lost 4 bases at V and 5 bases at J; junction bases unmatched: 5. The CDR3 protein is CASSLSGGHNEQFF. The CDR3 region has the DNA TGTGCCAGCAGCTTATCGGGAGGGCACAATGAGCAGTTCTTC.

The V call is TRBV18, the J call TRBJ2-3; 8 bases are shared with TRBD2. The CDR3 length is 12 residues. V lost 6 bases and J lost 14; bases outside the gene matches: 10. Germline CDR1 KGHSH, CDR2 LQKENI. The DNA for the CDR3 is TGTGCCAGCTCGCTACTAGCGGCGGAGGGGTATTTT. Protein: CASSLLAAEGYF.

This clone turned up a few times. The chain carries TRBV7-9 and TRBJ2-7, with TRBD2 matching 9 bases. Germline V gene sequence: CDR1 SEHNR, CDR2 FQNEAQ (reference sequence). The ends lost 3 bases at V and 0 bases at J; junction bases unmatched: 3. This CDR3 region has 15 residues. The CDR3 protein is CASSFSREGSYEQYF. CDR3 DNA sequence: TGTGCCAGCAGCTTCTCGCGGGAGGGCTCCTACGAGCAGTACTTC.

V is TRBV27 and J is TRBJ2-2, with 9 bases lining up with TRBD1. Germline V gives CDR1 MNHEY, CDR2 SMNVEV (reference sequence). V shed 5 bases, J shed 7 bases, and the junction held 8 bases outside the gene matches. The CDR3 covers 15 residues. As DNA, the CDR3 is TGTGCCAGCAGTGCCCGGGACAGGGCTTACGGGGAGCTGTTTTTT. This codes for CASSARDRAYGELFF.

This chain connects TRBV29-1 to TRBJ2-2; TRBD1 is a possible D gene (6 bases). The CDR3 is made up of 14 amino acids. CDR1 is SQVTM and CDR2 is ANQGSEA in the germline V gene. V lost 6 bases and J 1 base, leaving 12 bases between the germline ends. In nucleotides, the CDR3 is TGCAGCGTCGCTAGCAGGGGGAACACCGGGGAGCTGTTTTTT. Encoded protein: CSVASRGNTGELFF.

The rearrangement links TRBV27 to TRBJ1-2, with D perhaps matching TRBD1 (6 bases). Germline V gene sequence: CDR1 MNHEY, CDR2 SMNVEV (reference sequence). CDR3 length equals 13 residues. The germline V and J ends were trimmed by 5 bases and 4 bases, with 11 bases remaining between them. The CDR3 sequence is CASSPRDTYGYTF. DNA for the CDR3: TGTGCCAGCAGTCCCCGGGACACCTATGGCTACACCTTC.

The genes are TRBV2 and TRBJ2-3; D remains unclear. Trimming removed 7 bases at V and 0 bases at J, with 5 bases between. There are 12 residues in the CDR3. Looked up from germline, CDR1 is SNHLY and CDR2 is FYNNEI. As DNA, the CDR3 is TGTGCCAGCATGGGCAGCACAGATACGCAGTATTTT. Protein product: CASMGSTDTQYF.

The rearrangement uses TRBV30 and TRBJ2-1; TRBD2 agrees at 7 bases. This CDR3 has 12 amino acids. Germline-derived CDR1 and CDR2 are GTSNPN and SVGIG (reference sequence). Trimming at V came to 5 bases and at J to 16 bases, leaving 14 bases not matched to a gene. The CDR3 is CAWGGSSGLQFF. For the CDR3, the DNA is TGTGCCTGGGGTGGTTCTAGCGGCCTCCAATTCTTC.

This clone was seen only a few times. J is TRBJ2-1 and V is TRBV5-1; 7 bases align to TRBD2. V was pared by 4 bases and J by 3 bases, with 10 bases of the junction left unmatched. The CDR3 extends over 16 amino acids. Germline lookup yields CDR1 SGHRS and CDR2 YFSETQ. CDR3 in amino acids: CASSPLRRESYNEQFF. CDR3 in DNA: TGCGCCAGCAGCCCCCTACGGCGGGAGAGCTACAATGAGCAGTTCTTC.

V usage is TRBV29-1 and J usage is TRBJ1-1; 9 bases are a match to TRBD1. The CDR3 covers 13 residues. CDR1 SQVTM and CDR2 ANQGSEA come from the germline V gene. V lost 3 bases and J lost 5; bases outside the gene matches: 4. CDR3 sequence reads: CSVEGQGTTEAFF. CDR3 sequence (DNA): TGCAGCGTTGAGGGACAGGGAACGACTGAAGCTTTCTTT.

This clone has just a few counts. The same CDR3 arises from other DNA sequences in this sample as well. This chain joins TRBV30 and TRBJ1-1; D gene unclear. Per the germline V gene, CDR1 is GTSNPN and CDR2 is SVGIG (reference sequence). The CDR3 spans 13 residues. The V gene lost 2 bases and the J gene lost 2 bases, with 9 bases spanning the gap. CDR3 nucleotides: TGTGCCTGGAGTAAGACTGGTAACACTGAAGCTTTCTTT. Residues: CAWSKTGNTEAFF.

This CDR3 reads CASSRTGTSGYTF. The CDR3, as DNA: TGTGCCAGCAGCAGAACAGGGACGAGTGGCTACACCTTC. The chain joins TRBV7-3 to TRBJ1-2; TRBD1 might be the D (6 bases). V lost 5 bases and J 7 bases, leaving 14 bases between the germline ends. In germline, CDR1 is SGHTA, CDR2 FQGTGA. This CDR3 has 13 residues.

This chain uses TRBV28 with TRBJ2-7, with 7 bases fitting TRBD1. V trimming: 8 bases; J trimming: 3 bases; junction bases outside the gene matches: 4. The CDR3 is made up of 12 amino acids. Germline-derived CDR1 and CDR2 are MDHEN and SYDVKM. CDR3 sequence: CASPNRGYEQYF. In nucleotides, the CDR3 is TGTGCCAGCCCCAACAGGGGCTACGAGCAGTACTTC.

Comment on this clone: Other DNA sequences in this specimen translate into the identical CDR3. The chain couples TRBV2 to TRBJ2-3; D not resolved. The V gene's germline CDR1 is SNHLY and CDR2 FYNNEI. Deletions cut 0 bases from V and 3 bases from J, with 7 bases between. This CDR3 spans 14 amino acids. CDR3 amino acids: CASSEALRTDTQYF. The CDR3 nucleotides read TGTGCCAGCAGTGAAGCGTTGCGAACAGATACGCAGTATTTT.

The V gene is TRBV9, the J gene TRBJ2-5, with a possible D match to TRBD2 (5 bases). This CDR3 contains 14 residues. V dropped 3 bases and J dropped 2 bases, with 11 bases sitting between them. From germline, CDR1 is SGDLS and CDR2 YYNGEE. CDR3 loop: CASSGGLEQETQYF. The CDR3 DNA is TGTGCCAGCAGCGGAGGACTCGAACAAGAGACCCAGTACTTC.

In DNA, the CDR3 is TGCGCCAGCAGCCACGCTCAGACTAGCGGGGTCACAGATACGCAGTATTTT. Its translation: CASSHAQTSGVTDTQYF. The chain has TRBV4-1 and TRBJ2-3; 11 nucleotides agree with TRBD2. This CDR3 contains 17 residues. With 3 bases clipped from V and 2 bases from J, the junction kept 7 bases outside the gene matches. The germline V gene encodes CDR1 MGHRA and CDR2 YSYEKL.

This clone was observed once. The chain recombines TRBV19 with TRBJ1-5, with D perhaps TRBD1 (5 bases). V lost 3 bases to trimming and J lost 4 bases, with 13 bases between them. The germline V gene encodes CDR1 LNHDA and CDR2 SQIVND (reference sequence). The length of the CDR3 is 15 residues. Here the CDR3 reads CASSMTPRENQPQHF. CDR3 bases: TGTGCCAGTAGTATGACGCCCAGGGAAAATCAGCCCCAGCATTTT.

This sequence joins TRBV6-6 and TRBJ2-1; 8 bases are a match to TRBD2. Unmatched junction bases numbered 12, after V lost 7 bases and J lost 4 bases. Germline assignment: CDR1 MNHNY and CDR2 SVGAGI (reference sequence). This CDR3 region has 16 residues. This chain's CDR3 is CASTPLAEQTYNEQFF. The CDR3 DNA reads TGTGCCAGCACTCCACTAGCGGAGCAGACTTACAATGAGCAGTTCTTC.

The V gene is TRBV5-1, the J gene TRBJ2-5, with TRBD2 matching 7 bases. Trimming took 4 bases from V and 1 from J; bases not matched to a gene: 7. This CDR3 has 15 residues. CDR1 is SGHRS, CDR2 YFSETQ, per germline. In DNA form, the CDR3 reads TGCGCCAGCAGCGTCGCGGGAGAGGGCCAAGAGACCCAGTACTTC. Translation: CASSVAGEGQETQYF.

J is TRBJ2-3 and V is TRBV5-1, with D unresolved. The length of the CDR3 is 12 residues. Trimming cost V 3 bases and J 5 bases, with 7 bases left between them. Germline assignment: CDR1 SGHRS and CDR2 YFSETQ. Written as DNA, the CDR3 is TGCGCCAGCAGCTGGAGCCAAGATACGCAGTATTTT. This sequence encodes CASSWSQDTQYF.

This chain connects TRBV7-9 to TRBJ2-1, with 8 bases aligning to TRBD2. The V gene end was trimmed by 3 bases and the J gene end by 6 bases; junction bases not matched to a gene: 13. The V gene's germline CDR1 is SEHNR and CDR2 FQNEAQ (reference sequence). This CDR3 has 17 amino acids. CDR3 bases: TGTGCCAGCAGCTTCATCCGCGCGGGAGGAGGGGCCAATGAGCAGTTCTTC. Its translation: CASSFIRAGGGANEQFF.

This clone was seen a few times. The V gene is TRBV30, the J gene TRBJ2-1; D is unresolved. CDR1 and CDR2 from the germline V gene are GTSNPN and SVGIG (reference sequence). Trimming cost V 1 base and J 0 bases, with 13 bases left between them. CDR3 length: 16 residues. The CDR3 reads CAWSGTSMSSYNEQFF. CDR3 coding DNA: TGTGCCTGGAGTGGAACGTCGATGAGCTCCTACAATGAGCAGTTCTTC.

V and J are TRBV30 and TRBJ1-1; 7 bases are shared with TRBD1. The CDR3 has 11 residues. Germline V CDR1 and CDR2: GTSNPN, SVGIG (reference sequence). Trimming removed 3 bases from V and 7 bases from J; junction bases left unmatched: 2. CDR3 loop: CAWSRQGEAFF. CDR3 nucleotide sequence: TGTGCCTGGAGCAGACAGGGTGAAGCTTTCTTT.

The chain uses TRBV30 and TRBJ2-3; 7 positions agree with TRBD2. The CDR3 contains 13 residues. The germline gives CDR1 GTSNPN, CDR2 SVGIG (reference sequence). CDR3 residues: CAAASGGADTQYF. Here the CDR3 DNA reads TGTGCGGCGGCTAGCGGCGGGGCAGATACGCAGTATTTT.

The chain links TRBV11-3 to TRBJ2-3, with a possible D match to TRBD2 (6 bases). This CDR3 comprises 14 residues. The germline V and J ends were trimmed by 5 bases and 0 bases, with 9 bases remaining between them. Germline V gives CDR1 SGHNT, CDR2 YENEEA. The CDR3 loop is CASSVLASTDTQYF. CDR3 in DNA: TGTGCCAGCAGCGTACTAGCTAGCACAGATACGCAGTATTTT.

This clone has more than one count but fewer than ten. The CDR3 spells CASSLGEAVYEQYF. DNA for the CDR3: TGCGCCAGCAGCCTGGGGGAGGCGGTCTACGAGCAGTACTTC. The rearrangement uses TRBV5-1 and TRBJ2-7, with D tentatively TRBD2 (6 bases). Trimming cost V 4 bases and J 3 bases, with 14 bases left between them. Germline CDR1 reads SGHRS; CDR2 reads YFSETQ. The CDR3 extends over 14 amino acids.

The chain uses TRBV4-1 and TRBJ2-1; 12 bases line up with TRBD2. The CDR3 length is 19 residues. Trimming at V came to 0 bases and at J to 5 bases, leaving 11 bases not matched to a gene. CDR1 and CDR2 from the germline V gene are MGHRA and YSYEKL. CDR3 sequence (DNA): TGCGCCAGCAGCCAAGACACGGGTTTGGGACTAGCGGGCCACAATGAGCAGTTCTTC. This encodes CASSQDTGLGLAGHNEQFF.

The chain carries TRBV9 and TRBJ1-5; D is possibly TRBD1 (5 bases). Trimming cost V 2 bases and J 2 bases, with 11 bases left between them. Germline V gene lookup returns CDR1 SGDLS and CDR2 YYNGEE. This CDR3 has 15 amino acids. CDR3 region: CASSVGGAGNQPQHF. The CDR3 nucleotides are TGTGCCAGCAGCGTGGGGGGAGCAGGCAATCAGCCCCAGCATTTT.